This TCR beta chain was identified in a study of CD8 T cells in ankylosing spondylitis. This clonotype showed up just a few times. The target antigen is unknown. Study-level points and caveats: Certain motif variants had earlier appeared in reactive arthritis synovial fluid and blood. Reports say disease-linked clones showed up significantly more in matched ankylosing spondylitis synovial fluid. Seemingly characteristic of ankylosing spondylitis blood was a TCR beta motif consisting of fewer than 10 highly homologous variants.

The germline CDR1 and CDR2 sequences are ENHRY and SYGVKD. The V and J ends lost 2 bases and 3 bases, in that order; junction bases with no gene match: 1. The CDR3 consists of 13 residues. A quantitative 5'-RACE method, one with molecular barcodes, was used to make TCR beta libraries. From the 5' RACE reads, TCRdb called clonotypes with MiXCR, one entry per CDR3 protein. The sample contains more than 300,000 distinct CDR3 sequences, roughly 8% of which appear only once. The source of this sequence is a male donor with ankylosing spondylitis. Sample: blood, either unsorted or a sorted T cell fraction (not recorded which). The chain links TRBV10-3 to TRBJ2-7, with TRBD1 identical over 7 bases. The CDR3 region is CAISEGDSYEQYF. CDR3 coding DNA: TGTGCCATCAGTGAGGGGGACAGCTACGAGCAGTACTTC.